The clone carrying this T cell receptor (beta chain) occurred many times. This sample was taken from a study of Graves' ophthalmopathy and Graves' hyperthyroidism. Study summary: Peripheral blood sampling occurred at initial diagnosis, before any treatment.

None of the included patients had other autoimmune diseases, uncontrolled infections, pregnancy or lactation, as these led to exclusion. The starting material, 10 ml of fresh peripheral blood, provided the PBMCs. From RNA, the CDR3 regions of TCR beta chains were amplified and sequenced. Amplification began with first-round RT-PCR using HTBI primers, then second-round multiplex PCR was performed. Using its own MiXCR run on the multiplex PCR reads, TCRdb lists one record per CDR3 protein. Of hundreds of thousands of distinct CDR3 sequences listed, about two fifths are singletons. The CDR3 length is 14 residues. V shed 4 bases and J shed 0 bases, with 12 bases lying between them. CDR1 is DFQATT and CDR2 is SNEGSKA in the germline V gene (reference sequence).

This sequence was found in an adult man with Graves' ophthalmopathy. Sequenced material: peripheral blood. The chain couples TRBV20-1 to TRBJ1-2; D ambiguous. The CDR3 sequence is CSAIEGGSNYGYTF. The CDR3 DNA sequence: TGCAGTGCTATTGAGGGCGGGTCTAACTATGGCTACACCTTC.